These T cell receptor beta chains were read from a single sample in a study of blood T cell repertoires in COVID-19. Sequenced by immunoSEQ multiplex PCR; TCRdb stores in-frame clones only, minus some. The sample lists hundreds of thousands of clones, around 89% occurring once. The material sequenced was PBMCs or T cells enriched from blood (not recorded which). These receptors originate from a middle-aged woman with acute COVID-19. CDR3s include the opening cysteine and the closing phenylalanine or tryptophan. The D gene is left open where the match is weak. The size field is filled for only some rows; it gives once, few, many or a size class.

clone size: -; D gene: -; J gene: TRBJ1-4; V gene: TRBV7-9; CDR3 protein: CASPSQGSNEKLFF; CDR3 DNA: TGTGCCAGCCCCTCACAGGGATCTAATGAAAAACTGTTTTTT
clone size: -; D gene: -; J gene: TRBJ2-3; V gene: TRBV24-1; CDR3 protein: CATSDTRGSNTDTQYF; CDR3 DNA: TGTGCCACCAGTGATACAAGAGGATCCAACACAGATACGCAGTATTTT
clone size: -; D gene: -; J gene: TRBJ1-2; V gene: TRBV5-1; CDR3 protein: CASLAGDSNYGYTF; CDR3 DNA: TGCGCCAGCCTGGCAGGGGATTCCAACTATGGCTACACCTTC
clone size: -; D gene: -; J gene: TRBJ2-7; V gene: TRBV28; CDR3 protein: CASTQFFYEQYF; CDR3 DNA: TGTGCCAGCACGCAGTTTTTCTACGAGCAGTACTTC
clone size: -; D gene: TRBD2; J gene: TRBJ2-1; V gene: TRBV10-3; CDR3 protein: CATGTSGRAGYNEQFF; CDR3 DNA: TGTGCCACCGGGACTAGCGGGAGGGCCGGCTACAATGAGCAGTTCTTC
clone size: -; D gene: TRBD1; J gene: TRBJ1-2; V gene: TRBV28; CDR3 protein: CASNQGVDYGYTF; CDR3 DNA: TGTGCCAGCAATCAGGGGGTTGACTATGGCTACACCTTC
clone size: -; D gene: -; J gene: TRBJ1-2; V gene: TRBV7-9; CDR3 protein: CASSSGGDYGYTF; CDR3 DNA: TGTGCCAGCAGCTCCGGAGGGGATTATGGCTACACCTTC
clone size: -; D gene: TRBD1; J gene: TRBJ2-7; V gene: TRBV6-1; CDR3 protein: CASSETGGESYEQYF; CDR3 DNA: TGTGCCAGCAGTGAAACAGGGGGAGAATCCTACGAGCAGTACTTC
clone size: -; D gene: TRBD1; J gene: TRBJ1-5; V gene: TRBV6-5; CDR3 protein: CAGGVFQPQHF; CDR3 DNA: TGTGCAGGGGGCGTCTTTCAGCCCCAGCATTTT
clone size: -; D gene: -; J gene: TRBJ1-3; V gene: TRBV5-5; CDR3 protein: CASSLLRSGNTIYF; CDR3 DNA: TGTGCCAGCAGCTTGTTGCGGTCTGGAAACACCATATATTTT
clone size: -; D gene: -; J gene: TRBJ1-2; V gene: TRBV11-2; CDR3 protein: CASSLSTGNYGYTF; CDR3 DNA: TGTGCCAGCAGCTTAAGCACAGGCAACTATGGCTACACCTTC
clone size: -; D gene: TRBD1; J gene: TRBJ1-5; V gene: TRBV2; CDR3 protein: CASSGTGGNQPQHF; CDR3 DNA: TGTGCCAGCAGCGGGACAGGGGGCAATCAGCCCCAGCATTTT
clone size: -; D gene: TRBD2; J gene: TRBJ2-7; V gene: TRBV18; CDR3 protein: CASSRTSGGSYEQYF; CDR3 DNA: TGTGCCAGCTCAAGGACTAGCGGGGGGTCCTACGAGCAGTACTTC
clone size: -; D gene: TRBD1; J gene: TRBJ1-1; V gene: TRBV5-6; CDR3 protein: CASSLVAGGTEAFF; CDR3 DNA: TGTGCCAGCAGCTTGGTCGCAGGGGGCACTGAAGCTTTCTTT
clone size: -; D gene: -; J gene: TRBJ1-3; V gene: TRBV27; CDR3 protein: CASSLSAVSGNTIYF; CDR3 DNA: TGTGCCAGCAGTTTATCGGCAGTCTCTGGAAACACCATATATTTT
clone size: -; D gene: -; J gene: TRBJ2-1; V gene: TRBV7-2; CDR3 protein: CASSPTVNEQFF; CDR3 DNA: TGTGCCAGCAGCCCCACAGTTAATGAGCAGTTCTTC
clone size: -; D gene: TRBD1; J gene: TRBJ1-2; V gene: TRBV19; CDR3 protein: CASSIAGTGSHYGYTF; CDR3 DNA: TGTGCCAGTAGTATAGCCGGGACAGGGAGTCATTATGGCTACACCTTC
clone size: -; D gene: -; J gene: TRBJ1-2; V gene: TRBV6-5; CDR3 protein: CASSYSGREGYGYTF; CDR3 DNA: TGTGCCAGCAGTTACTCGGGAAGGGAGGGATATGGCTACACCTTC
clone size: -; D gene: TRBD1; J gene: TRBJ1-2; V gene: TRBV19; CDR3 protein: CASSLRDSYYGYTF; CDR3 DNA: TGTGCCAGTAGTCTACGGGACAGTTACTATGGCTACACCTTC
clone size: -; D gene: -; J gene: TRBJ2-1; V gene: TRBV11-3; CDR3 protein: CASSLQGRGSYNEQFF; CDR3 DNA: TGTGCCAGCAGCTTACAGGGGAGAGGCTCCTACAATGAGCAGTTCTTC
clone size: once; D gene: -; J gene: TRBJ1-1; V gene: TRBV7-9; CDR3 protein: CASSLSSPEAFF; CDR3 DNA: TGTGCCAGCAGCTTATCGAGCCCTGAAGCTTTCTTT
clone size: -; D gene: TRBD2; J gene: TRBJ2-7; V gene: TRBV2; CDR3 protein: CASKSGTSFYEQYF; CDR3 DNA: TGTGCCAGCAAGTCCGGGACTAGCTTCTACGAGCAGTACTTC
clone size: -; D gene: TRBD1; J gene: TRBJ2-5; V gene: TRBV5-1; CDR3 protein: CASSITGTGMETQYF; CDR3 DNA: TGCGCCAGCAGCATAACCGGGACAGGGATGGAGACCCAGTACTTC
clone size: -; D gene: TRBD1; J gene: TRBJ1-2; V gene: TRBV30; CDR3 protein: CAWATGNYGYTF; CDR3 DNA: TGTGCCTGGGCGACAGGGAACTATGGCTACACCTTC
clone size: -; D gene: -; J gene: TRBJ2-3; V gene: TRBV23-1; CDR3 protein: CASSPGQSGPTDTQYF; CDR3 DNA: TGCGCCAGCAGCCCCGGACAGTCTGGGCCCACAGATACGCAGTATTTT
clone size: -; D gene: -; J gene: TRBJ2-7; V gene: TRBV5-1; CDR3 protein: CASSLGQVEDEQYF; CDR3 DNA: TGCGCCAGCAGCTTGGGACAGGTGGAGGACGAGCAGTACTTC
clone size: -; D gene: -; J gene: TRBJ2-1; V gene: TRBV15; CDR3 protein: CATSILGAHWGNEQFF; CDR3 DNA: TGTGCCACCAGCATATTGGGGGCCCATTGGGGCAATGAGCAGTTCTTC
clone size: -; D gene: -; J gene: TRBJ1-6; V gene: TRBV28; CDR3 protein: CACTSSYNSPLHF; CDR3 DNA: TGTGCCTGCACGAGCTCCTATAATTCACCCCTCCACTTT
clone size: -; D gene: TRBD1; J gene: TRBJ1-1; V gene: TRBV6-2/TRBV6-3; CDR3 protein: CASSLGTVWTEAFF; CDR3 DNA: TGTGCCAGCAGCTTGGGGACAGTATGGACTGAAGCTTTCTTT
clone size: -; D gene: TRBD1; J gene: TRBJ1-1; V gene: TRBV28; CDR3 protein: CASSLPGGAGRTEAFF; CDR3 DNA: TGTGCCAGCAGTTTACCAGGGGGCGCGGGTAGAACTGAAGCTTTCTTT
clone size: few; D gene: TRBD1; J gene: TRBJ1-5; V gene: TRBV23-1; CDR3 protein: CASTPLNRDRPDQPQHF; CDR3 DNA: TGCGCCAGCACTCCGTTAAACCGGGACAGGCCAGATCAGCCCCAGCATTTT
clone size: -; D gene: -; J gene: TRBJ2-2; V gene: TRBV5-6; CDR3 protein: CASRIRGYTGELFF; CDR3 DNA: TGTGCCAGCAGAATCCGGGGTTACACCGGGGAGCTGTTTTTT
clone size: once; D gene: TRBD1; J gene: TRBJ1-2; V gene: TRBV6-5; CDR3 protein: CASSPRTGYEYGYTF; CDR3 DNA: TGTGCCAGCAGTCCCCGGACAGGATACGAGTATGGCTACACCTTC
clone size: -; D gene: -; J gene: TRBJ1-1; V gene: TRBV10-3; CDR3 protein: CAISATGSMGEAFF; CDR3 DNA: TGTGCCATCAGCGCCACAGGGAGTATGGGGGAAGCTTTCTTT
clone size: -; D gene: TRBD1; J gene: TRBJ1-3; V gene: TRBV29-1; CDR3 protein: CSAGTTGAGNTIYF; CDR3 DNA: TGCAGCGCCGGAACGACAGGGGCTGGAAACACCATATATTTT
clone size: -; D gene: -; J gene: TRBJ2-3; V gene: TRBV5-1; CDR3 protein: CASSLQGGTDTQYF; CDR3 DNA: TGCGCCAGCAGCCTACAGGGAGGCACAGATACGCAGTATTTT
clone size: -; D gene: TRBD1; J gene: TRBJ1-5; V gene: TRBV30; CDR3 protein: CAWSVGPDRPGRQPQHF; CDR3 DNA: TGTGCCTGGAGTGTTGGTCCGGACAGGCCGGGACGCCAGCCCCAGCATTTT
clone size: -; D gene: TRBD1; J gene: TRBJ2-2; V gene: TRBV2; CDR3 protein: CASSSRDRGTGELFF; CDR3 DNA: TGTGCCAGCAGTTCCCGGGACAGGGGGACCGGGGAGCTGTTTTTT
clone size: -; D gene: TRBD1; J gene: TRBJ2-3; V gene: TRBV9; CDR3 protein: CASSEGQKALSGTQYF; CDR3 DNA: TGTGCCAGCAGCGAGGGACAGAAAGCACTTAGTGGTACGCAGTATTTT
clone size: -; D gene: -; J gene: TRBJ1-4; V gene: TRBV11-2; CDR3 protein: CASSLEVRRDEKLFF; CDR3 DNA: TGTGCCAGCAGCTTAGAAGTACGGAGGGATGAAAAACTGTTTTTT
clone size: once; D gene: TRBD2; J gene: TRBJ2-1; V gene: TRBV7-9; CDR3 protein: CASTGTRYEQFF; CDR3 DNA: TGTGCCAGCACCGGGACTAGGTATGAGCAGTTCTTC
clone size: -; D gene: TRBD1; J gene: TRBJ2-7; V gene: TRBV28; CDR3 protein: CASSLSRDRGHYEQYF; CDR3 DNA: TGTGCCAGCAGTTTATCCCGGGACAGGGGTCACTACGAGCAGTACTTC
clone size: -; D gene: -; J gene: TRBJ1-2; V gene: TRBV19; CDR3 protein: CATLKVGQIYGYTF; CDR3 DNA: TGTGCCACCCTGAAAGTAGGACAGATCTATGGCTACACCTTC
clone size: -; D gene: TRBD1; J gene: TRBJ2-5; V gene: TRBV24-1; CDR3 protein: CATSDGQGAHETQYF; CDR3 DNA: TGTGCCACCAGTGATGGACAGGGGGCGCATGAGACCCAGTACTTC
clone size: -; D gene: -; J gene: TRBJ1-5; V gene: TRBV28; CDR3 protein: CAIGSASTLISPQHF; CDR3 DNA: TGTGCCATCGGGAGTGCCTCCACGCTCATCAGCCCCCAGCATTTT
clone size: -; D gene: TRBD2; J gene: TRBJ2-5; V gene: TRBV2; CDR3 protein: CASSEGRLAGVETQYF; CDR3 DNA: TGTGCCAGCAGTGAAGGGAGACTAGCGGGAGTCGAGACCCAGTACTTC
clone size: -; D gene: -; J gene: TRBJ1-2; V gene: TRBV12-3/TRBV12-4; CDR3 protein: CASSLEGRGYTF; CDR3 DNA: TGTGCCAGCAGTTTAGAGGGGCGGGGCTACACCTTC
clone size: -; D gene: TRBD1; J gene: TRBJ1-1; V gene: TRBV5-1; CDR3 protein: CASSWGDRVAFF; CDR3 DNA: TGCGCCAGCAGCTGGGGGGACAGGGTAGCTTTCTTT
clone size: -; D gene: -; J gene: TRBJ1-5; V gene: TRBV4-3; CDR3 protein: CASSQGSGGQPQHF; CDR3 DNA: TGCGCCAGCAGCCAAGGTTCGGGAGGTCAGCCCCAGCATTTT
clone size: -; D gene: -; J gene: TRBJ2-5; V gene: TRBV5-1; CDR3 protein: CASSLGGVQETQYF; CDR3 DNA: TGCGCCAGCAGCTTGGGGGGGGTCCAAGAGACCCAGTACTTC
clone size: -; D gene: -; J gene: TRBJ1-2; V gene: TRBV10-3; CDR3 protein: CAISEGANYGYTF; CDR3 DNA: TGTGCCATCAGTGAGGGAGCTAACTATGGCTACACCTTC
clone size: -; D gene: -; J gene: TRBJ1-1; V gene: TRBV6-1; CDR3 protein: CASSEGPGLDTEAFF; CDR3 DNA: TGTGCCAGCAGTGAAGGGCCGGGGTTGGACACTGAAGCTTTCTTT
clone size: once; D gene: TRBD2; J gene: TRBJ2-7; V gene: TRBV5-1; CDR3 protein: CASSEPTSGSTGEQYF; CDR3 DNA: TGCGCCAGCAGCGAACCGACTAGCGGGTCAACTGGCGAGCAGTACTTC
clone size: -; D gene: -; J gene: TRBJ1-2; V gene: TRBV7-2; CDR3 protein: CASTDSGAYGYTF; CDR3 DNA: TGTGCCAGCACCGACTCGGGTGCCTATGGCTACACCTTC
clone size: -; D gene: -; J gene: TRBJ2-7; V gene: TRBV9; CDR3 protein: CASSLQGGSYEQYF; CDR3 DNA: TGTGCCAGCAGCCTCCAGGGGGGCTCCTACGAGCAGTACTTC
clone size: -; D gene: -; J gene: TRBJ1-2; V gene: TRBV3-1/TRBV3-2; CDR3 protein: CASSQDGVGTFGYTF; CDR3 DNA: TGTGCCAGCAGCCAAGATGGGGTGGGGACTTTTGGCTACACCTTC
clone size: -; D gene: -; J gene: TRBJ1-1; V gene: TRBV7-8; CDR3 protein: CASSVQLGSEAFF; CDR3 DNA: TGTGCCAGCAGCGTCCAGTTGGGGAGTGAAGCTTTCTTT
clone size: -; D gene: TRBD1; J gene: TRBJ1-3; V gene: TRBV28; CDR3 protein: CASSLAGTVSGNTIYF; CDR3 DNA: TGTGCCAGCAGTTTAGCGGGGACAGTCTCTGGAAACACCATATATTTT
clone size: -; D gene: -; J gene: TRBJ1-1; V gene: TRBV7-3; CDR3 protein: CASSLLGENTEAFF; CDR3 DNA: TGTGCCAGCAGCTTATTAGGAGAGAACACTGAAGCTTTCTTT
clone size: -; D gene: -; J gene: TRBJ2-1; V gene: TRBV15; CDR3 protein: CATSRRRAPYNEQFF; CDR3 DNA: TGTGCCACCAGCCGCCGGAGGGCCCCCTACAATGAGCAGTTCTTC